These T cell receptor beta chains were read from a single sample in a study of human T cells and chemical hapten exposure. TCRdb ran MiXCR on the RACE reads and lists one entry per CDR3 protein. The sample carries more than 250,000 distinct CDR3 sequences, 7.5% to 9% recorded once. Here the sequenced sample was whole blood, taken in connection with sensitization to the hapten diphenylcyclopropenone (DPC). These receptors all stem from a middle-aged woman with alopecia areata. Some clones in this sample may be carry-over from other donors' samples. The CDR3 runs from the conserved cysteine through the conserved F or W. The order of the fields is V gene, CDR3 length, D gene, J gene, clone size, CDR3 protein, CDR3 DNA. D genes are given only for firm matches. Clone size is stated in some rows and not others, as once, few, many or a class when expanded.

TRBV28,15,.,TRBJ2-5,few,CASSLGRASQETQYF,TGTGCCAGCAGTCTAGGGCGGGCTTCCCAAGAGACCCAGTACTTC
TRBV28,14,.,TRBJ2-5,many,CASSLGGRAETQYF,TGTGCCAGCAGTTTAGGGGGCAGAGCAGAGACCCAGTACTTC
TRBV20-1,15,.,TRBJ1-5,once,CSAPGEGQVNQPQHF,TGCAGTGCCCCAGGGGAGGGACAAGTCAATCAGCCCCAGCATTTT
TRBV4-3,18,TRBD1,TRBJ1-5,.,CASSQDLSRQGGNQPQHF,TGCGCCAGCAGCCAAGATTTGAGTCGACAGGGAGGGAATCAGCCCCAGCATTTT
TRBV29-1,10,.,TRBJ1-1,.,CSVIQAEAFF,TGCAGCGTGATACAGGCTGAAGCTTTCTTT
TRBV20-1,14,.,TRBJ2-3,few,CSARGWESTDTQYF,TGCAGTGCCCGGGGGTGGGAGTCCACAGATACGCAGTATTTT
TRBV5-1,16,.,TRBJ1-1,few,CASRDTGFGVNTEAFF,TGCGCCAGCAGGGATACAGGGTTTGGTGTGAACACTGAAGCTTTCTTT
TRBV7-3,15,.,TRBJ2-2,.,CASALGPRSTGELFF,TGTGCCAGCGCCCTAGGGCCTAGAAGCACCGGGGAGCTGTTTTTT
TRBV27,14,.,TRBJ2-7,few,CASSSKGSPYEQYF,TGTGCCAGCAGTTCTAAGGGTTCCCCCTACGAGCAGTACTTC
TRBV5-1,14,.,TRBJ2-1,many,CASSPSSSYNEQFF,TGCGCCAGCAGTCCGAGTAGCTCCTACAATGAGCAGTTCTTC
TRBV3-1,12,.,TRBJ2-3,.,CASSQDKYTQYF,TGTGCCAGCAGCCAAGATAAATATACGCAGTATTTT
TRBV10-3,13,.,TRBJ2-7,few,CAIERDGGYEQYF,TGTGCCATCGAGAGGGACGGAGGCTACGAGCAGTACTTC
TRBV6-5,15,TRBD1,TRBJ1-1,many,CASSYGRTGRTEAFF,TGTGCCAGCAGTTACGGTCGGACAGGGAGGACTGAAGCTTTCTTT
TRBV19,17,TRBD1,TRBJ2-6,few,CASSKWTGKSGANVLTF,TGTGCCAGTAGTAAATGGACAGGGAAGTCTGGGGCCAACGTCCTGACTTTC
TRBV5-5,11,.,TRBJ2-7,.,CASSLRHGQYF,TGTGCCAGCAGCTTACGGCACGGGCAGTACTTC
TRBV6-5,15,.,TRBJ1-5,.,CASSYSHTGNQPQHF,TGTGCCAGCAGTTACTCACACACGGGAAATCAGCCCCAGCATTTT
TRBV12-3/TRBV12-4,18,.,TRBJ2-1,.,CASTLRIRGADFNNEQFF,TGTGCCAGCACCCTAAGGATCAGGGGCGCTGACTTTAACAATGAGCAGTTCTTC
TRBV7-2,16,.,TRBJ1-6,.,CASRFSDTTYNSPLHF,TGTGCCAGCAGATTCAGCGACACAACTTATAATTCACCCCTCCACTTT
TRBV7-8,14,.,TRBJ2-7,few,CASSSTRQYYEQYF,TGTGCCAGCAGCTCAACCAGACAGTACTACGAGCAGTACTTC
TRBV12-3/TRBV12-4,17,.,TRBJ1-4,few,CASSSPKLGGLNEKLFF,TGTGCCAGCAGTTCGCCAAAGTTAGGGGGACTAAATGAAAAACTGTTTTTT
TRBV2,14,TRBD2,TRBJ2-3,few,CASKALAGADTQYF,TGTGCCAGCAAAGCTCTAGCGGGAGCAGATACGCAGTATTTT
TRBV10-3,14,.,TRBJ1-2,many,CAISEQRGNYGYTF,TGTGCCATCAGTGAACAACGGGGAAACTATGGCTACACCTTC
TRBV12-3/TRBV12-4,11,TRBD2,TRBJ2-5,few,CASLAGETQYF,TGTGCCAGCCTAGCGGGAGAGACCCAGTACTTC
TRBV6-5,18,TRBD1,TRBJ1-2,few,CASSYSSPLWTGGDGYTF,TGTGCCAGCAGTTACTCGTCCCCGCTTTGGACAGGGGGCGATGGCTACACCTTC
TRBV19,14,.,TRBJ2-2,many,CASSIGPGVGELFF,TGTGCCAGTAGTATAGGCCCAGGGGTCGGGGAGCTGTTTTTT
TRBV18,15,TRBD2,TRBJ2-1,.,CASSPRVAGVNEQFF,TGTGCCAGCTCACCCCGGGTAGCGGGAGTTAATGAGCAGTTCTTC
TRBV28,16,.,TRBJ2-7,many,CASSSSVRPKSYEQYF,TGTGCCAGCAGTTCGTCGGTTCGCCCGAAATCCTACGAGCAGTACTTC
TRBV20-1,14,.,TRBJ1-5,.,CSASRGHINQPQHF,TGCAGTGCTAGCAGAGGACATATTAATCAGCCCCAGCATTTT
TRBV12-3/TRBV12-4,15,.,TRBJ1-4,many,CASSSPGDPNEKLFF,TGTGCCAGCAGTTCCCCCGGGGACCCTAATGAAAAACTGTTTTTT
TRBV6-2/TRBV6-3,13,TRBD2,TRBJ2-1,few,CASVAGVVNEQFF,TGTGCCAGCGTCGCGGGAGTGGTCAATGAGCAGTTCTTC
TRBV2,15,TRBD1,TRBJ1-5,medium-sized,CASSFDRGESQPQHF,TGTGCCAGCAGTTTCGACAGGGGGGAGAGTCAGCCCCAGCATTTT
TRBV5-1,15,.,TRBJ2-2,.,CASSLRADRTGELFF,TGCGCCAGCAGCCTCCGGGCCGATCGCACCGGGGAGCTGTTTTTT
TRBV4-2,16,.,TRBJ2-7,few,CASSHALISNDYEQYF,TGTGCCAGCAGCCATGCCTTAATTTCCAACGACTACGAGCAGTACTTC
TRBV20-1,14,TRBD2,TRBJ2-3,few,CSAHLAGGPDTQYF,TGCAGTGCGCATCTAGCGGGAGGGCCCGATACGCAGTATTTT
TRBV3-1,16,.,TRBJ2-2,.,CASSQLTQGETGELFF,TGTGCCAGCAGCCAACTAACACAGGGAGAAACCGGGGAGCTGTTTTTT
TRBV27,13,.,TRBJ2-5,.,CASSPVQGQTQYF,TGTGCCAGCAGTCCCGTACAGGGACAGACCCAGTACTTC
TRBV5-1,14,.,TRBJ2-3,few,CASSGLPVGDTQYF,TGCGCCAGCTCTGGACTACCCGTGGGAGATACGCAGTATTTT
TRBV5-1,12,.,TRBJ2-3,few,CASSPGYDTQYF,TGCGCCAGCAGCCCAGGATACGATACGCAGTATTTT
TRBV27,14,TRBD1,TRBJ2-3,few,CASGDRGLWDTQYF,TGTGCCAGCGGGGACAGGGGACTTTGGGATACGCAGTATTTT
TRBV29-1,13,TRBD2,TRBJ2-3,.,CSVRDYRTDTQYF,TGCAGCGTCCGGGACTACCGCACAGATACGCAGTATTTT
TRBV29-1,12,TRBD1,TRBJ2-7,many,CSARDSPYEQYF,TGCAGCGCTCGGGACAGTCCCTACGAGCAGTACTTC
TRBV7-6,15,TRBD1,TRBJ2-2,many,CASSPGQGASGELFF,TGTGCCAGCAGCCCGGGACAGGGGGCCTCCGGGGAGCTGTTTTTT
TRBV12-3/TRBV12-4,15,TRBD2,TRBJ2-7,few,CASSLNSGRAGEQYF,TGTGCCAGCAGTTTAAATAGCGGGAGGGCGGGCGAGCAGTACTTC